These 18 T cell receptor beta chains share one sample of origin, sequenced in a study of T cells after somatic rescue of genetic block. Measured with immunoSEQ multiplex PCR; TCRdb has only the in-frame clones, and not every one. The data show 68,000 or so clones, about nine tenths seen once. Material for sequencing was peripheral blood mononuclear cells (PBMCs). The source of these receptors is a man in his forties.

The chain has TRBV5-4 and TRBJ2-7; weak D call: TRBD1 (5 bases). Germline V lookup: CDR1 SGHNT, CDR2 YYREEE (reference sequence). CDR3 length equals 14 residues. V gave up 0 bases and J gave up 2 bases, with 9 bases separating them. The CDR3 sequence is CASSLESGTYEQYF. The CDR3, as DNA: TGTGCCAGCAGCTTGGAGTCAGGGACCTACGAGCAGTACTTC. Full variable domain (missing parts from reference TRBV5-4 and TRBJ2-7): ETGVTQSPTHLIKTRGQQVTLRCSSQSGHNTVSWYQQALGQGPQFIFQYYREEENGRGNFPPRFSGLQFPNYSSELNVNALELDDSALYLCASSLESGTYEQYFGPGTRLTVT.

V is TRBV7-9 and J is TRBJ1-5, with D tentatively TRBD1 (5 bases). V lost 3 bases and J 6 bases, leaving 6 bases between the germline ends. Germline values: CDR1 SEHNR, CDR2 FQNEAQ (reference sequence). CDR3 length: 12 amino acids. CDR3 nucleotide sequence: TGTGCCAGCAGCTTTGGGGGTCAGCCCCAGCATTTT. This encodes CASSFGGQPQHF.

The DNA of the CDR3 is TGTGCCAGCAGTTTATTTTCTGGCGGGGAGACTTACAATGAGCAGTTCTTC. Its translation is CASSLFSGGETYNEQFF. The rearrangement joins TRBV27 to TRBJ2-1; a weak D match, TRBD2 (6 bases). This CDR3 comprises 17 residues. Per the germline V gene, CDR1 is MNHEY and CDR2 is SMNVEV (reference sequence). Trimming removed 1 base at V and 4 bases at J, with 17 bases between.

The chain combines TRBV11-1 with TRBJ1-1; D unresolved. V lost 4 bases to trimming and J lost 2 bases, with 14 bases between them. The CDR3 is made up of 15 amino acids. Germline CDR1 SGHAT, CDR2 FQDESV (reference sequence). The CDR3 sequence: CASSSLRMGNTEAFF. The CDR3 nucleotides are TGTGCCAGCAGCTCCCTCCGAATGGGAAACACTGAAGCTTTCTTT.

The chain links TRBV25-1 to TRBJ2-5; 9 bases agree with TRBD2. This CDR3 is 15 amino acids long. Unmatched junction bases numbered 4, after V lost 1 base and J lost 4 bases. Germline assignment: CDR1 MGHDK and CDR2 SYGVNS. The CDR3 DNA follows: TGTGCCAGCAGTGAATCCCTACTAGCGGGAGAGACCCAGTACTTC. As protein: CASSESLLAGETQYF.

This chain links TRBV19 with TRBJ2-2, with a tentative D call TRBD1 (7 bases). Germline V gives CDR1 LNHDA, CDR2 SQIVND (reference sequence). The CDR3 runs to 15 residues. The germline V and J ends were trimmed by 5 bases and 7 bases, with 17 bases remaining between them. In DNA form, the CDR3 reads TGTGCCAGTAGTGGTTTTCAGGGGGGCGACGGGGAGCTGTTTTTT. This sequence encodes CASSGFQGGDGELFF.

The J gene is TRBJ2-7, the V gene TRBV6-5, with 10 bases aligning to TRBD1. The CDR3 is 15 residues long. V lost 2 bases, J lost 5 bases, and 6 bases stayed unmatched. CDR1 and CDR2 from the germline V gene are MNHEY and SVGAGI. In nucleotides, the CDR3 is TGTGCCAGCAGTTACCCGGGACAGGGGTTCCACGAGCAGTACTTC. Amino acid sequence: CASSYPGQGFHEQYF.

The genes are TRBV11-2 and TRBJ2-7; TRBD1 or TRBD2 may be the D gene (6 bases each). Germline V gene sequence: CDR1 SGHAT, CDR2 FQNNGV. Trimming pared 6 bases from V and 3 bases from J, leaving 15 bases between. CDR3 length: 14 residues. The CDR3: CASRRGAGFYEQYF. CDR3 bases: TGTGCCAGCAGAAGGGGGGCGGGGTTCTACGAGCAGTACTTC. The full variable domain, in which reference TRBV11-2 and TRBJ2-7 provide the parts outside the CDR3, is EAGVAQSPRYKIIEKRQSVAFWCNPISGHATLYWYQQILGQGPKLLIQFQNNGVVDDSQLPKDRFSAERLKGVDSTLKIQPAKLEDSAVYLCASRRGAGFYEQYFGPGTRLTVT.

The chain is built from TRBV6-5 and TRBJ2-2, with D possibly matching TRBD2 (6 bases). The germline V and J ends were trimmed by 5 bases and 5 bases, with 15 bases remaining between them. This CDR3 spans 15 amino acids. Germline CDR1 and CDR2: MNHEY and SVGAGI. For the CDR3, the DNA is TGTGCCAGCAGTCCCTCTAGCGTCCAGACCGGGGAGCTGTTTTTT. Translating it yields CASSPSSVQTGELFF.

The V call is TRBV5-6, the J call TRBJ2-1, with TRBD2 matching 11 bases. V gave up 4 bases and J gave up 6 bases; unmatched junction bases: 9. The CDR3 consists of 16 residues. Germline CDR1 is SGHDT and CDR2 is YYEEEE. The CDR3 DNA is TGTGCCAGCAGCACCCTTACTAGCGGGAGTTTCAATGAGCAGTTCTTC. It is translated as CASSTLTSGSFNEQFF.

The chain is built from TRBV9 and TRBJ2-1, with a weak D call TRBD1 (5 bases). The CDR3 covers 17 residues. Per germline, CDR1 SGDLS and CDR2 YYNGEE. V lost 0 bases, J lost 0 bases, and 13 bases lay in between. The CDR3 sequence: CASSVARGRGSYNEQFF. The CDR3 nucleotides are TGTGCCAGCAGCGTAGCCCGAGGTAGGGGCTCCTACAATGAGCAGTTCTTC.

J is TRBJ2-7 and V is TRBV5-5; 7 positions match TRBD1. V gave up 4 bases and J gave up 3 bases; unmatched junction bases: 7. The CDR3 runs to 14 residues. The germline CDR1 and CDR2 sequences are SGHKS and YYEKEE (reference sequence). The CDR3 is CASSGTGDVYEQYF. The CDR3 DNA sequence: TGTGCCAGCAGCGGCACAGGGGATGTCTACGAGCAGTACTTC.

V is TRBV6-5 and J is TRBJ2-7, with D possibly matching TRBD1 (6 bases). Trimming removed 5 bases from V and 0 bases from J, with 14 bases in between. Germline-derived CDR1 and CDR2 are MNHEY and SVGAGI. There are 15 residues in the CDR3. The CDR3: CASSTRTGSSYEQYF. As DNA, the CDR3 is TGTGCCAGCAGTACTCGAACAGGGAGCTCCTACGAGCAGTACTTC.

This chain links TRBV5-1 with TRBJ2-1, with D unclear. Per the germline V gene, CDR1 is SGHRS and CDR2 is YFSETQ. V lost 2 bases and J 5 bases, leaving 8 bases between the germline ends. This CDR3 is 13 amino acids long. The CDR3 is CASSLDRDNEQFF. The CDR3 DNA reads TGCGCCAGCAGCTTAGACCGGGACAATGAGCAGTTCTTC.

This clone was counted only a few times. The chain carries TRBV10-2 and TRBJ2-5; 10 bases are a match to TRBD2. J lost 5 bases, V lost 6 bases, and 15 bases had no gene match. The CDR3 spans 17 residues. The germline V gene encodes CDR1 WSHSY and CDR2 SAAADI. The chain's CDR3 is CASSAQLAGRSEETQYF. CDR3 coding DNA: TGCGCCAGCAGCGCACAACTAGCGGGACGATCGGAGGAGACCCAGTACTTC.

The chain is built from TRBV9 and TRBJ2-1; D might be TRBD1 (6 bases). CDR3 length: 15 amino acids. Trimming took off 1 base at V and 7 bases at J, with 15 bases between the two ends. The germline V gene has CDR1 SGDLS and CDR2 YYNGEE. DNA for the CDR3: TGTGCCAGCAGCGTAAGGGACAAGCTTGGTAATGAGCAGTTCTTC. It codes for CASSVRDKLGNEQFF. Supplemented by reference TRBV9 and TRBJ2-1, the full variable domain reads DSGVTQTPKHLITATGQRVTLRCSPRSGDLSVYWYQQSLDQGLQFLIQYYNGEERAKGNILERFSAQQFPDLHSELNLSSLELGDSALYFCASSVRDKLGNEQFFGPGTRLTVL.

This chain joins TRBV10-3 and TRBJ2-3; a weak D match, TRBD1 (5 bases). The CDR3 spans 13 residues. CDR1 ENHRY and CDR2 SYGVKD come from the germline V gene. Deletions cut 8 bases from V and 2 bases from J, with 11 bases between. The CDR3 loop reads CAIRLGPTDTQYF. The CDR3 nucleotides are TGTGCCATCCGACTGGGGCCCACAGATACGCAGTATTTT.

This chain uses TRBV2 with TRBJ2-7; TRBD1 agrees at 8 bases. Per germline, CDR1 SNHLY and CDR2 FYNNEI. With 11 bases clipped from V and 3 bases from J, the junction kept 12 bases outside the gene matches. CDR3 length equals 14 residues. CDR3 amino acids: CAGTRQGPHYEQYF. The CDR3 DNA is TGTGCCGGGACCCGACAGGGGCCCCACTACGAGCAGTACTTC.